This T cell receptor (beta chain) emerged from a study of tumor-infiltrating lymphocytes in primary liver carcinoma. On the study more broadly: Tumors were staged T1-T3 N0M0 and measured about 4 to 11 cm across.

Study-wide findings and caveats: A significantly higher top-250-clone fraction was found in tumors than in blood (p = 0.039).

Details on this clonotype: The antigen is undetermined. The junction does not match germline at one end; this may be a read error.

The CDR3 covers 18 residues. Germline V gives CDR1 SGHRS, CDR2 YFSETQ. Unsorted bulk tissue, about 19-30 mg of it, served as the source for co-extraction of RNA and DNA. Reverse transcription of around 0.45 ug total RNA with a constant-region primer produced TCR beta cDNA. Amplification in three nested multiplex PCR rounds with slightly modified ARM-PCR gave rise to TCR beta libraries. The two initial PCR rounds, approximately 10 cycles each, used TRBV1-TRBV30 forward and C-beta reverse primers. TCRdb re-called the multiplex PCR reads through MiXCR, storing one row per CDR3 protein. The table lists more than 95,000 distinct CDR3 sequences, 60% to 80% of them singletons.

What was sequenced was liver tumor tissue from sampling region 3. Subset meaning: tumor region T3, left-lateral pole. The chain recombines TRBV5-1 with TRBJ2-1; TRBD2 is a possible D gene (5 bases). The clonotype was recovered from a woman aged 55-69 years with primary liver carcinoma and hepatitis B virus infection. The CDR3 loop is CASSPRSHSDRSYTEQFF. For the CDR3, the DNA is TGCGCCAGCAGCCCCCGGTCCCATAGCGATCGCTCCTACACTGAGCAGTTCTTC.